Listed below are T cell receptor beta chains from one sample, sequenced in a study of cytomegalovirus exposure and HLA in healthy donors. Clones were sequenced by immunoSEQ multiplex PCR, and TCRdb holds only the in-frame ones, with some missing. The sample consists of 140,000 to 150,000 clones, approximately 9% of them appearing once. The material sequenced was PBMCs. The receptors stem from a male donor in good health and CMV-seronegative. The CDR3 runs from the conserved cysteine through the conserved F or W. Each record gives: J gene, clone size, D gene, V gene, CDR3 protein, CDR3 DNA. The D gene is left open where the match is weak. Clone sizes are given selectively: once, few, many, or a class where the clone is expanded.

J gene: TRBJ2-3
clone size: .
D gene: TRBD2
V gene: TRBV15
CDR3 protein: CATSSRGTSGIKGTDTQYF
CDR3 DNA: TGTGCCACCAGCAGCAGGGGGACTAGCGGAATAAAAGGGACAGATACGCAGTATTTT

J gene: TRBJ1-1
clone size: few
D gene: .
V gene: TRBV7-2
CDR3 protein: CASSPRGGNTEAFF
CDR3 DNA: TGTGCCAGCAGCCCCCGAGGGGGAAACACTGAAGCTTTCTTT

J gene: TRBJ2-1
clone size: .
D gene: TRBD2
V gene: TRBV5-1
CDR3 protein: CASSPVAGEYNEQFF
CDR3 DNA: TGCGCCAGCAGCCCAGTAGCGGGAGAGTATAATGAGCAGTTCTTC

J gene: TRBJ1-2
clone size: .
D gene: TRBD1
V gene: TRBV5-4
CDR3 protein: CASSTRTGASYGYTF
CDR3 DNA: TGTGCCAGCAGCACCAGGACAGGGGCCAGCTATGGCTACACCTTC

J gene: TRBJ1-2
clone size: .
D gene: .
V gene: TRBV4-1
CDR3 protein: CASSQAVGGYGYTF
CDR3 DNA: TGCGCCAGCAGCCAAGCAGTAGGGGGCTATGGCTACACCTTC

J gene: TRBJ1-5
clone size: few
D gene: .
V gene: TRBV13
CDR3 protein: CASSRSGGIGQPQHF
CDR3 DNA: TGTGCCAGCAGCCGTTCGGGAGGAATTGGTCAGCCCCAGCATTTT

J gene: TRBJ1-1
clone size: .
D gene: .
V gene: TRBV30
CDR3 protein: CAWMKRGLYVAFF
CDR3 DNA: TGTGCCTGGATGAAAAGAGGGCTCTACGTGGCTTTCTTT

J gene: TRBJ2-1
clone size: few
D gene: TRBD1
V gene: TRBV9
CDR3 protein: CASSVLTGVSYNEQFF
CDR3 DNA: TGTGCCAGCAGCGTACTCACAGGGGTATCCTACAATGAGCAGTTCTTC

J gene: TRBJ2-7
clone size: .
D gene: TRBD1
V gene: TRBV5-6
CDR3 protein: CASSRSGQGIHEQYF
CDR3 DNA: TGTGCCAGCAGCCGATCAGGACAGGGGATCCACGAGCAGTACTTC

J gene: TRBJ1-1
clone size: few
D gene: .
V gene: TRBV7-2
CDR3 protein: CASTTGFMNTEAFF
CDR3 DNA: TGTGCCAGCACCACAGGATTCATGAACACTGAAGCTTTCTTT

J gene: TRBJ2-6
clone size: .
D gene: .
V gene: TRBV7-9
CDR3 protein: CASSFYGHTAPSGANVLTF
CDR3 DNA: TGTGCCAGCAGCTTTTACGGACACACGGCCCCCTCTGGGGCCAACGTCCTGACTTTC

J gene: TRBJ2-4
clone size: .
D gene: TRBD1
V gene: TRBV2
CDR3 protein: CASSDAGQGVKNIQYF
CDR3 DNA: TGTGCCAGCAGTGATGCGGGACAGGGGGTCAAAAACATTCAGTACTTC

J gene: TRBJ2-3
clone size: few
D gene: TRBD2
V gene: TRBV28
CDR3 protein: CASTSGGGTDTQYF
CDR3 DNA: TGTGCCAGCACTAGCGGTGGAGGCACAGATACGCAGTATTTT

J gene: TRBJ2-1
clone size: few
D gene: .
V gene: TRBV5-4
CDR3 protein: CASSLDNGGSYNEQFF
CDR3 DNA: TGTGCCAGCAGCTTGGATAACGGGGGCTCCTACAATGAGCAGTTCTTC

J gene: TRBJ1-2
clone size: few
D gene: .
V gene: TRBV25-1
CDR3 protein: CASSELTSIGYGYTF
CDR3 DNA: TGTGCCAGCAGTGAACTCACCTCAATCGGCTATGGCTACACCTTC

J gene: TRBJ2-1
clone size: .
D gene: TRBD2
V gene: TRBV7-2
CDR3 protein: CASSLARTSAIEQFF
CDR3 DNA: TGTGCCAGCAGCTTAGCGAGGACTAGCGCGATTGAGCAGTTCTTC

J gene: TRBJ2-6
clone size: few
D gene: TRBD2
V gene: TRBV6-1
CDR3 protein: CASSGGGSGANVLTF
CDR3 DNA: TGTGCCAGCAGTGGCGGGGGCTCTGGGGCCAACGTCCTGACTTTC

J gene: TRBJ2-6
clone size: .
D gene: TRBD1
V gene: TRBV6-1
CDR3 protein: CASSEWTGRSGANVLTF
CDR3 DNA: TGTGCCAGCAGTGAATGGACAGGGAGATCCGGGGCCAACGTCCTGACTTTC

J gene: TRBJ1-1
clone size: .
D gene: .
V gene: TRBV28
CDR3 protein: CASSFRHLNTEAFF
CDR3 DNA: TGTGCCAGCAGTTTCAGACACCTGAACACTGAAGCTTTCTTT

J gene: TRBJ2-7
clone size: .
D gene: TRBD2
V gene: TRBV11-2
CDR3 protein: CASRGEGAYEQYF
CDR3 DNA: TGTGCCAGCAGGGGGGAGGGCGCCTACGAGCAGTACTTC

J gene: TRBJ1-1
clone size: .
D gene: .
V gene: TRBV7-2
CDR3 protein: CASSLAEVYTEAFF
CDR3 DNA: TGTGCCAGCAGCTTAGCCGAGGTTTACACTGAAGCTTTCTTT

J gene: TRBJ2-3
clone size: .
D gene: TRBD2
V gene: TRBV5-1
CDR3 protein: CASSIRTSGGILDTQYF
CDR3 DNA: TGCGCCAGCAGCATAAGGACTAGCGGGGGGATCTTAGATACGCAGTATTTT

J gene: TRBJ1-6
clone size: .
D gene: .
V gene: TRBV5-1
CDR3 protein: CASSVLGPTVPSSNSPLHF
CDR3 DNA: TGCGCCAGCAGCGTCCTTGGGCCCACCGTCCCTTCGTCTAATTCACCCCTCCACTTT

J gene: TRBJ2-3
clone size: .
D gene: .
V gene: TRBV28
CDR3 protein: CASSSRAVFRTDTQYF
CDR3 DNA: TGTGCCAGCAGCTCGCGGGCCGTTTTTCGCACAGATACGCAGTATTTT

J gene: TRBJ1-1
clone size: .
D gene: .
V gene: TRBV7-9
CDR3 protein: CASSLFPKRTEAFF
CDR3 DNA: TGTGCCAGCAGCTTATTTCCCAAGCGGACTGAAGCTTTCTTT

J gene: TRBJ1-4
clone size: .
D gene: TRBD1
V gene: TRBV27
CDR3 protein: CASSSTTGGARGLFF
CDR3 DNA: TGTGCCAGCAGTTCTACGACAGGGGGGGCGAGGGGACTGTTTTTT

J gene: TRBJ2-7
clone size: .
D gene: .
V gene: TRBV12-1
CDR3 protein: CASSHPIYEQYF
CDR3 DNA: TGTGCCAGCAGCCACCCTATTTACGAGCAGTACTTC

J gene: TRBJ2-5
clone size: few
D gene: .
V gene: TRBV7-2
CDR3 protein: CASSKLSETQYF
CDR3 DNA: TGTGCCAGCAGTAAACTTTCAGAGACCCAGTACTTC

J gene: TRBJ2-1
clone size: few
D gene: TRBD2
V gene: TRBV5-6
CDR3 protein: CASSLIWLAGEFYDNEQFF
CDR3 DNA: TGTGCCAGCAGCTTGATTTGGCTAGCGGGAGAATTTTATGACAATGAGCAGTTCTTC

J gene: TRBJ1-3
clone size: few
D gene: TRBD1
V gene: TRBV10-3
CDR3 protein: CAIRTGQLSGNTIYF
CDR3 DNA: TGTGCCATCAGGACGGGACAGCTCTCTGGAAATACCATATATTTT

J gene: TRBJ1-5
clone size: few
D gene: .
V gene: TRBV6-5
CDR3 protein: CASSSRTAMFNQPQHF
CDR3 DNA: TGTGCCAGCAGTTCTCGGACAGCGATGTTCAATCAGCCCCAGCATTTT

J gene: TRBJ2-7
clone size: .
D gene: .
V gene: TRBV5-4
CDR3 protein: CASSLATNYEQYF
CDR3 DNA: TGTGCCAGCAGCTTGGCCACAAATTACGAGCAGTACTTC

J gene: TRBJ1-2
clone size: .
D gene: .
V gene: TRBV20-1
CDR3 protein: CSAREQGYTF
CDR3 DNA: TGCAGTGCTAGAGAGCAGGGCTACACCTTC

J gene: TRBJ1-2
clone size: .
D gene: TRBD1
V gene: TRBV27
CDR3 protein: CASGSQGLHGYTF
CDR3 DNA: TGTGCCAGCGGTTCACAGGGGCTCCATGGCTACACCTTC

J gene: TRBJ2-3
clone size: few
D gene: .
V gene: TRBV5-1
CDR3 protein: CASSVGAITDTQYF
CDR3 DNA: TGCGCCAGCAGCGTGGGGGCCATCACAGATACGCAGTATTTT

J gene: TRBJ1-6
clone size: .
D gene: .
V gene: TRBV10-1
CDR3 protein: CASSESQGKSPLNF
CDR3 DNA: TGCGCCAGCAGTGAGTCCCAGGGAAAGTCACCCCTCAACTTT

J gene: TRBJ1-1
clone size: few
D gene: TRBD1
V gene: TRBV28
CDR3 protein: CASSLPHRGNTEAFF
CDR3 DNA: TGTGCCAGCAGTTTGCCCCACAGGGGAAACACTGAAGCTTTCTTT

J gene: TRBJ1-5
clone size: .
D gene: .
V gene: TRBV27
CDR3 protein: CASSRRAGIGNQPQHF
CDR3 DNA: TGTGCCAGCAGTAGGAGGGCGGGGATCGGCAATCAGCCCCAGCATTTT

J gene: TRBJ2-1
clone size: .
D gene: TRBD2
V gene: TRBV5-4
CDR3 protein: CASSKDRRTSGSQGNEQFF
CDR3 DNA: TGTGCCAGCAGCAAGGACCGCAGAACTAGCGGGAGTCAGGGAAATGAGCAGTTCTTC

J gene: TRBJ2-2
clone size: .
D gene: .
V gene: TRBV30
CDR3 protein: CAYSSLYGTGELFF
CDR3 DNA: TGTGCCTATTCTAGCCTCTACGGCACCGGGGAGCTGTTTTTT

J gene: TRBJ2-7
clone size: few
D gene: .
V gene: TRBV4-2
CDR3 protein: CASSQDQTSHDEQYF
CDR3 DNA: TGTGCCAGCAGCCAAGATCAAACTAGTCATGACGAGCAGTACTTC

J gene: TRBJ2-3
clone size: .
D gene: .
V gene: TRBV5-1
CDR3 protein: CASSLTGLRGDTQYF
CDR3 DNA: TGCGCCAGCTCCTTAACAGGGTTGAGGGGAGATACGCAGTATTTT

J gene: TRBJ2-5
clone size: few
D gene: .
V gene: TRBV4-3
CDR3 protein: CASSHRFSGQETQYF
CDR3 DNA: TGCGCCAGCAGCCACCGTTTTAGCGGCCAAGAGACCCAGTACTTC

J gene: TRBJ2-7
clone size: .
D gene: TRBD1
V gene: TRBV18
CDR3 protein: CASSPLDRGKYEQYF
CDR3 DNA: TGTGCCAGCTCTCCACTGGACAGGGGGAAATACGAGCAGTACTTC

J gene: TRBJ1-2
clone size: .
D gene: TRBD1
V gene: TRBV7-3
CDR3 protein: CASSRQGGGYGYTF
CDR3 DNA: TGTGCCAGCAGCCGACAGGGGGGAGGCTATGGCTACACCTTC

J gene: TRBJ2-7
clone size: .
D gene: .
V gene: TRBV18
CDR3 protein: CASSPLGYEQYF
CDR3 DNA: TGTGCCAGCTCACCACTCGGCTACGAGCAGTACTTC

J gene: TRBJ2-7
clone size: .
D gene: TRBD2
V gene: TRBV5-1
CDR3 protein: CASSLGGSRREVYEQYF
CDR3 DNA: TGCGCCAGCAGCTTGGGGGGGTCGCGACGGGAGGTCTACGAGCAGTACTTC

J gene: TRBJ1-2
clone size: .
D gene: TRBD1
V gene: TRBV28
CDR3 protein: CASSLRQGGGYTF
CDR3 DNA: TGTGCCAGCAGTTTACGACAGGGTGGAGGCTACACCTTC

J gene: TRBJ2-1
clone size: .
D gene: TRBD1
V gene: TRBV5-1
CDR3 protein: CASSAGTGGYNEQFF
CDR3 DNA: TGCGCCAGCAGCGCCGGGACAGGGGGCTACAATGAGCAGTTCTTC

J gene: TRBJ1-1
clone size: few
D gene: TRBD1
V gene: TRBV19
CDR3 protein: CASSMGQTVNTEAFF
CDR3 DNA: TGTGCCAGTAGTATGGGACAGACAGTGAACACTGAAGCTTTCTTT

J gene: TRBJ1-5
clone size: few
D gene: .
V gene: TRBV14
CDR3 protein: CASSRICTRTAGVEGNQPQHF
CDR3 DNA: TGTGCCAGCAGCCGCATTTGTACGAGAACGGCCGGGGTCGAAGGCAATCAGCCCCAGCATTTT

J gene: TRBJ1-4
clone size: few
D gene: .
V gene: TRBV4-3
CDR3 protein: CASSQDWAGLNEKLFF
CDR3 DNA: TGCGCCAGCAGCCAAGATTGGGCAGGGCTCAATGAAAAACTGTTTTTT

J gene: TRBJ2-7
clone size: .
D gene: TRBD2
V gene: TRBV5-4
CDR3 protein: CASSAGGTHSYEQYF
CDR3 DNA: TGTGCCAGCAGCGCGGGGGGGACCCACTCCTACGAGCAGTACTTC